The rows below give T cell receptor beta chains drawn from one sample of a study of blood T cell repertoires in COVID-19. Data came from immunoSEQ multiplex PCR; TCRdb stores just in-frame clones and leaves some out. Of about 220,000 clones listed, 75% to 90% are singletons. The source material was PBMCs or T cells enriched from blood (not recorded which). Receptor source: a woman aged 40 to 55 with acute COVID-19. Both conserved end residues are part of each CDR3. D genes are given only for firm matches. Rows may omit the clone size; those that give it use once, few, many or a size class.

v_call: TRBV2
clone_size: .
d_call: .
j_call: TRBJ1-1
cdr3_nt: TGTGCCAGAGGGACATCGAACACTGAAGCTTTCTTT
cdr3_aa: CARGTSNTEAFF

v_call: TRBV12-2
clone_size: .
d_call: .
j_call: TRBJ1-5
cdr3_nt: TGTGCAAGTCGCTTAGCTAGGACAGGGGATCAGCCCCAGCATTTT
cdr3_aa: CASRLARTGDQPQHF

v_call: TRBV12-3/TRBV12-4
clone_size: .
d_call: TRBD1
j_call: TRBJ1-2
cdr3_nt: TGTGCCAGCAGCCCCGACAGGGTTGTGGGCTACACCTTC
cdr3_aa: CASSPDRVVGYTF

v_call: TRBV2
clone_size: .
d_call: .
j_call: TRBJ2-1
cdr3_nt: TGTGCCAGCAGAAAGCCGGGACAAGAAGAGCCGGAGCAGTTCTTC
cdr3_aa: CASRKPGQEEPEQFF

v_call: TRBV15
clone_size: .
d_call: TRBD1
j_call: TRBJ1-1
cdr3_nt: TGTGCCACCAGCAGCCCAGGGGGGTGGACTGAAGCTTTCTTT
cdr3_aa: CATSSPGGWTEAFF

v_call: TRBV5-5
clone_size: .
d_call: TRBD1
j_call: TRBJ1-3
cdr3_nt: TGTGCCAGCAGCACCGGGACAGGGGGTCGGGGAAACACCATATATTTT
cdr3_aa: CASSTGTGGRGNTIYF

v_call: TRBV19
clone_size: .
d_call: TRBD1
j_call: TRBJ1-1
cdr3_nt: TGTGCCAGTAGTGACGGACAGGGCTTGAACACTGAAGCTTTCTTT
cdr3_aa: CASSDGQGLNTEAFF

v_call: TRBV27
clone_size: .
d_call: .
j_call: TRBJ1-5
cdr3_nt: TGTGCCAGCAGTTTATCCAGGTTTTGGCCCCAGCATTTT
cdr3_aa: CASSLSRFWPQHF

v_call: TRBV18
clone_size: .
d_call: .
j_call: TRBJ2-2
cdr3_nt: TGTGCCAGCTCACCGGACAGAAAGAACACCGGGGAGCTGTTTTTT
cdr3_aa: CASSPDRKNTGELFF

v_call: TRBV29-1
clone_size: once
d_call: .
j_call: TRBJ2-2
cdr3_nt: TGCAGCGTTGGCGCCCCTTCGAACACCGGGGAGCTGTTTTTT
cdr3_aa: CSVGAPSNTGELFF

v_call: TRBV6-5
clone_size: once
d_call: TRBD1
j_call: TRBJ2-3
cdr3_nt: TGTGCCAGCAGGACAGGGGACGCCGGTACGCAGTATTTT
cdr3_aa: CASRTGDAGTQYF

v_call: TRBV18
clone_size: few
d_call: TRBD1
j_call: TRBJ1-6
cdr3_nt: TGTGCCAGCTCACCCGGGACAGATAATTCACCCCTCCACTTT
cdr3_aa: CASSPGTDNSPLHF

v_call: TRBV29-1
clone_size: .
d_call: TRBD1
j_call: TRBJ2-1
cdr3_nt: TGCAGCGCCGGGACAGGGGGCAATGAGCAGTTCTTC
cdr3_aa: CSAGTGGNEQFF

v_call: TRBV19
clone_size: .
d_call: .
j_call: TRBJ1-6
cdr3_nt: TGTGCCAGTAGTATAGTGAGGGATTCACCCCTCCACTTT
cdr3_aa: CASSIVRDSPLHF

v_call: TRBV7-3
clone_size: once
d_call: TRBD1
j_call: TRBJ1-1
cdr3_nt: TGTGCCAGCAGCCCCGAGGGGGCGAACACTGAAGCTTTCTTT
cdr3_aa: CASSPEGANTEAFF

v_call: TRBV5-1
clone_size: .
d_call: .
j_call: TRBJ2-2
cdr3_nt: TGCGCCAGCAGTCGTACCGGGGAGCTGTTTTTT
cdr3_aa: CASSRTGELFF

v_call: TRBV4-3
clone_size: .
d_call: TRBD1
j_call: TRBJ1-1
cdr3_nt: TGCGCCAGCAGCCCCTCCGCAGGGGGCAATGAGAGGACTGAAGCTTTCTTT
cdr3_aa: CASSPSAGGNERTEAFF

v_call: TRBV27
clone_size: .
d_call: .
j_call: TRBJ1-1
cdr3_nt: TGTGCCAGCAGTAGAGAGGAGTTTAACACTGAAGCTTTCTTT
cdr3_aa: CASSREEFNTEAFF

v_call: TRBV7-3
clone_size: .
d_call: .
j_call: TRBJ2-5
cdr3_nt: TGTGCCAGCAGCTTTTCGGCTAGCACAAAAGAGACCCAGTACTTC
cdr3_aa: CASSFSASTKETQYF

v_call: TRBV7-3
clone_size: .
d_call: TRBD2
j_call: TRBJ2-1
cdr3_nt: TGTGCCAGCAGCTCTAGCGGCTACAATGAGCAGTTCTTC
cdr3_aa: CASSSSGYNEQFF

v_call: TRBV5-8
clone_size: .
d_call: .
j_call: TRBJ1-1
cdr3_nt: TGTGCCAGCAGCTTCCCGACACATATGAACACTGAAGCTTTCTTT
cdr3_aa: CASSFPTHMNTEAFF

v_call: TRBV7-9
clone_size: .
d_call: TRBD2
j_call: TRBJ2-1
cdr3_nt: TGTGCCAGCAGCTCCCCTAGCGGGGGGCAGTTCTTC
cdr3_aa: CASSSPSGGQFF

v_call: TRBV7-9
clone_size: .
d_call: TRBD2
j_call: TRBJ2-5
cdr3_nt: TGTGCCAGCAGCTTCCGACTAGCGGGGATACAAGAGACCCAGTACTTC
cdr3_aa: CASSFRLAGIQETQYF

v_call: TRBV7-9
clone_size: .
d_call: .
j_call: TRBJ1-1
cdr3_nt: TGTGCCAGCAGCTTACCCGGGACTTCGAACACTGAAGCTTTCTTT
cdr3_aa: CASSLPGTSNTEAFF

v_call: TRBV11-2
clone_size: few
d_call: TRBD1
j_call: TRBJ2-2
cdr3_nt: TGTGCCAGCAGCCTAGGGACAGGGGTCCTGGCCGGGGAGCTGTTTTTT
cdr3_aa: CASSLGTGVLAGELFF

v_call: TRBV6-4
clone_size: .
d_call: .
j_call: TRBJ1-1
cdr3_nt: TGTGCCAGCAGGCCCACCGGGAACACTGAAGCTTTCTTT
cdr3_aa: CASRPTGNTEAFF

v_call: TRBV5-5
clone_size: .
d_call: .
j_call: TRBJ1-1
cdr3_nt: TGTGCCAGTTCTCCTAACACTGAAGCTTTCTTT
cdr3_aa: CASSPNTEAFF

v_call: TRBV2
clone_size: .
d_call: TRBD1
j_call: TRBJ2-1
cdr3_nt: TGTGCCAGCAGTGAATCTTCGGGACAGATCTACAATGAGCAGTTCTTC
cdr3_aa: CASSESSGQIYNEQFF

v_call: TRBV23-1
clone_size: .
d_call: TRBD1
j_call: TRBJ1-5
cdr3_nt: TGCGCCAGCAGTCACCCGGTCGGGGACAGGGGAAGATGGCAGCCCCAGCATTTT
cdr3_aa: CASSHPVGDRGRWQPQHF

v_call: TRBV5-3
clone_size: once
d_call: TRBD1
j_call: TRBJ2-1
cdr3_nt: TGTGCCACCCACAGGGGGCTAGAGCAGTTCTTC
cdr3_aa: CATHRGLEQFF